This section outlines one T cell receptor (beta chain) sequence together with its context. Germline V gene data show CDR1 as SGHVS and CDR2 as FNYEAQ. The CDR3 loop spans 19 amino acids. J was trimmed by 3 bases and V by 1 base; bases with no gene match: 9. This specimen belongs to a study of T cell changes during pregnancy in multiple sclerosis. The assay was immunoSEQ multiplex PCR, and TCRdb's table has in-frame clones only and misses some. Among 29,000 or so clones, 80% to 90% were seen once, and the ten largest hold 6% to 8%. The input for sequencing was CD8+ T cells from peripheral blood mononuclear cells, taken in the second trimester of pregnancy. This receptor was identified in a female donor with multiple sclerosis, enrolled in a pregnancy study. V and J are TRBV7-6 and TRBJ2-3; 14 bases are a match to TRBD2. The CDR3 coding sequence is TGTGCCAGCAGCTTAGGGTTGGGACTAGCGGGAGCCGGGACAGATACGCAGTATTTT. Translated, it gives CASSLGLGLAGAGTDTQYF.